The present entry profiles one TCR beta chain with its context. Terminally differentiated effector memory CD45RA+ cells were excluded by CCR7 positive selection of CD45RO-negative cells. This sample was taken from a study of shared clonotypes between healthy human individuals. The table came from immunoSEQ multiplex PCR; TCRdb's copy has only in-frame clones and leaves some out. The table lists 500,000 to 700,000 clones, about 95% of them singletons. The length of the CDR3 is 18 residues. The germline V gene encodes CDR1 MGHRA and CDR2 YSYEKL. The origin of this receptor is a woman under 40 in good health. The chain uses TRBV4-1 and TRBJ2-5; D ambiguous. The J call could be wrong; TRBJ2-7 is a better fit for the DNA end. Sequencing was performed on naive CD8+ T cells sorted from blood. The CDR3 spells CASSQAPSTLTGSYEQYF. The CDR3 nucleotides are TGCGCCAGCAGCCAAGCCCCCTCGACACTCACGGGCTCCTACGAGCAGTACTTC.